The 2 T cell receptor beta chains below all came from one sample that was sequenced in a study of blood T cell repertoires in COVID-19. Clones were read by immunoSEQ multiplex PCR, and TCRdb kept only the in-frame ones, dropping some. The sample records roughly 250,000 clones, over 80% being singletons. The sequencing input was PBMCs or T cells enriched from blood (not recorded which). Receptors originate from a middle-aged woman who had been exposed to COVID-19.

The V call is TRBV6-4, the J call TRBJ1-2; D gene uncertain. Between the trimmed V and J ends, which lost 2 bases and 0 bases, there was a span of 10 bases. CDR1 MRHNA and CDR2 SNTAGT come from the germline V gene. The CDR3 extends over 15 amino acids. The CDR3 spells CASSDGRGANYGYTF. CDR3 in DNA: TGTGCCAGCAGTGACGGACGGGGAGCTAACTATGGCTACACCTTC.

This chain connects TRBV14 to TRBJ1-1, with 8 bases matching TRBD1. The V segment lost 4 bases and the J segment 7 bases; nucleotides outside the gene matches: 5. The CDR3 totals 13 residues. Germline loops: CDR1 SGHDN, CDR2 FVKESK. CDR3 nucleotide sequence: TGTGCCAGCAGCCCCTGGACAGGGTTTGAAGCTTTCTTT. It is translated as CASSPWTGFEAFF.